This T cell receptor beta chain was profiled in a study of cytomegalovirus exposure and HLA in healthy donors. For the study at large: The use of the same platform for the 100 to 150 validation repertoires and the roughly 680 first-cohort repertoires was reported by a later analysis.

The donors formed part of the 120-subject validation cohort, distinct from the roughly 660-subject first cohort. Note on this clone: Its antigen is still unknown.

The CDR3 sequence is 13 residues long. The germline V and J ends were trimmed by 1 base and 9 bases, with 12 bases remaining between them. CDR1 is SGHVS, CDR2 FQNEAQ, per germline. Sequencing was performed with immunoSEQ multiplex PCR; in TCRdb, only in-frame clones are kept and a portion is missing. Of about 150,000 clones listed, 85% to 90% are singletons. Study results and limitations: Specific recognition of CMV antigens was confirmed in vitro for a few chains (all CMV-associated). Across donors, most TCRs were seen rarely, yet some public ones were widespread.

Sequenced input: PBMCs. This TCR was sampled from a young woman in good health and CMV-seropositive. This chain links TRBV7-8 with TRBJ1-1; the D gene is possibly TRBD1 (5 bases). The CDR3 DNA reads TGTGCCAGCAGCTTAGGACAGACCGAACAAGCTTTCTTT. It translates to CASSLGQTEQAFF.